This note documents a single T cell receptor (beta chain) sequence. Its antigen is undetermined. The data were obtained in a study of CD8 T cells in Susac syndrome. An input of roughly 0.45 to 1 ug of RNA was subjected to reverse transcription using random hexamers. The TCR beta CDR3 was amplified by immunoSEQ multiplex PCR across 54 Vbeta, 13 Jbeta. Each CDR3 protein is one row after TCRdb ran MiXCR on the immunoSEQ multiplex PCR reads. The table lists under 250,000 distinct CDR3 sequences, 93% of them singletons. The CD8+ and CD4+ T cells were negatively isolated, with the TEMRA cells enriched by FACS. General observations from the study: It was acknowledged in the study that the number of individuals who were included in its TCR sequencing and HLA analysis was relatively small.

The CDR3 is 14 residues long. Germline loops: CDR1 MNHNY, CDR2 SVGAGI (reference sequence). V shed 6 bases and J shed 4 bases, with 16 bases lying between them. The chain joins TRBV6-6 to TRBJ2-7; D is possibly TRBD1 (5 bases). The receptor comes from a human donor with multiple sclerosis. The sequenced material came from CD4+ T cells from PBMCs. As DNA, the CDR3 is TGTGCCAGCAGCCCACCAGGCAGGGTTTACGAGCAGTACGTC. Its translation: CASSPPGRVYEQYV.